This T cell receptor beta chain came from a study of human thymus T cells (dated by TCRdb to about 2020). About the study as a whole: TCR alpha and beta repertoires from roughly 8 infant thymus samples and a few related peripheral blood samples were characterized in the study. Donor ages ranged from roughly 7 to 250 days, and the cohort comprised about six male and a couple of female infants.

A word on this clone: Its antigen is unknown. The sample holds no much larger clone one base away, and base qualities are not on file.

General findings and caveats noted by the study authors: Both the thymic and the peripheral blood repertoires appeared to show biased V and J gene segment usage. On average, thymus samples yielded 800,000 or so unique TCRB clonotypes, whereas blood samples yielded roughly 81,000. According to the related research, thymic TCR repertoires were highly overlapping among unrelated individuals.

The immunoSEQ multiplex PCR assay was used to amplify the TCRB and TCRAD loci from a standardized amount of quality-controlled genomic DNA. The V(D)J region was spanned by amplicons of a length sufficient to cover the CDR3 and to identify V and J genes. The amplicons were sequenced on an Illumina platform via the commercial immunoSEQ service. The original methods were these. Primer bias and sequencing errors were corrected as previously described, and TCRAD and TCRB definitions were based on the IMGT database. Repertoires were analysed with immunoSEQ Analyzer 3.0 and VDJTools, covering basic statistics, V/J segment usage, diversity estimates, rarefaction and pairwise overlap. Chao1, ChaoE, Efron-Thisted, Shannon and inverse Simpson indices were used to estimate diversity, which was also estimated on datasets down-sampled to the smallest sample. Repertoire overlap was determined by strict matching of CDR3 nucleotide sequence, V gene and J gene, and Jaccard-based multidimensional scaling clustering was applied. TCRdb retrieved this table from immuneACCESS and kept in-frame rearrangements only. Not all clones are present; in checked studies, unresolved V genes account for under half, and no reason is known for the remainder. Clone size and V and J calls were adopted from that table, with D and trimming inferred from the DNA. The sample table contains 100,000 to 150,000 clones; only one count was recorded for just under 95% of them. 0.02% to 0.03% of the sample lies in the top ten.

Thymus tissue was obtained as surgical resects removed during corrective cardiac surgery. Immunologically healthy infants undergoing open corrective cardiac surgery for congenital heart defects in Finland were used as donors. Thymocytes were released mechanically from tissue and stored at -70 °C as pellets of 10-30 million cells. A QIAsymphony instrument was used to extract genomic DNA from the frozen cell pellets. The CDR3 contains 16 residues, cysteine and phenylalanine counted. The DNA shown is the 48-base CDR3, in frame from base 1. Trimming accounts for 0 bases at V and 3 bases at J, while the number of junction bases matched to no gene is 3. Looking up the germline V gene (reference sequence) yields CDR1 SGHKS and CDR2 YYEKEE.

The sample comprised thymus tissue. The clonotype originates from a boy under three years old with a congenital heart defect but otherwise immunologically healthy. The rearrangement combines TRBV5-5 with TRBJ2-2, with TRBD1 matching 9 junction bases. The CDR3 has the sequence CASSLVQGAYTGELFF. The DNA sequence follows: TGTGCCAGCAGCTTGGTACAGGGGGCGTACACCGGGGAGCTGTTTTTT. With all but the CDR3 taken from the reference TRBV5-5 and TRBJ2-2 genes, the full variable domain is: DAGVTQSPTHLIKTRGQQVTLRCSPISGHKSVSWYQQVLGQGPQFIFQYYEKEERGRGNFPDRFSARQFPNYSSELNVNALLLGDSALYLCASSLVQGAYTGELFFGEGSRLTVL.